This is a list of T cell receptor beta chains from one sample in a study of T cell changes during pregnancy in multiple sclerosis. Produced via immunoSEQ multiplex PCR; TCRdb's table is partial and in-frame only. The sample lists 30,000 to 40,000 clones, about 91% occurring once. Sequenced here: CD8+ T cells from peripheral blood mononuclear cells, sampled in the second trimester of pregnancy. The receptors here all came from a female donor with multiple sclerosis, enrolled in a pregnancy study. Each CDR3 is given with its conserved first and last residue. A D gene is named only where the DNA matches it firmly. Not all rows give a size; the values are once, few, many and, for expanded clones, a class.

NA,14,TRBJ2-1,TRBV10-3,NA,CAISAPGRDNEQFF,TGTGCCATCAGTGCCCCAGGGCGCGACAATGAGCAGTTCTTC
TRBD2,14,TRBJ2-7,TRBV7-9,NA,CASSSLAGRLEQYF,TGTGCCAGCAGCTCCCTAGCGGGAAGGCTCGAGCAGTACTTC
TRBD1,15,TRBJ2-7,TRBV27,once,CASRSTGQGGYEQYF,TGTGCCAGCAGATCCACCGGACAGGGAGGATACGAGCAGTACTTC
NA,15,TRBJ1-1,TRBV19,NA,CASRLQPTVNTEAFF,TGTGCCAGTAGGCTGCAGCCCACAGTGAACACTGAAGCTTTCTTT
TRBD2,15,TRBJ2-7,TRBV11-2,NA,CASSTGLAISYEQYF,TGTGCCAGCAGCACTGGACTAGCGATTTCCTACGAGCAGTACTTC
TRBD1,13,TRBJ1-1,TRBV28,NA,CASSFRGRSEAFF,TGTGCCAGCAGTTTTAGGGGGCGATCTGAAGCTTTCTTT
NA,14,TRBJ2-5,TRBV4-3,NA,CASSQEGREETQYF,TGCGCCAGCAGCCAAGAAGGCAGGGAAGAGACCCAGTACTTC
NA,15,TRBJ2-7,TRBV4-3,NA,CASSHGRESSYEQYF,TGCGCCAGCAGCCACGGTCGGGAAAGCTCCTACGAGCAGTACTTC
TRBD2,15,TRBJ2-7,TRBV6-1,NA,CASSTGTSGNDEQYF,TGTGCCAGCAGTACCGGGACTAGCGGGAATGACGAGCAGTACTTC
TRBD2,14,TRBJ2-7,TRBV4-3,NA,CASSPGTSHFEQYF,TGCGCCAGCAGCCCGGGGACTAGTCATTTCGAGCAGTACTTC
TRBD2,15,TRBJ2-1,TRBV28,once,CASSLSSGSYNEQFF,TGTGCCAGCAGTTTATCTAGCGGGAGCTACAATGAGCAGTTCTTC
TRBD2,19,TRBJ2-4,TRBV5-6,NA,CASSLYLGLAGVMENIQYF,TGTGCCAGCAGCTTGTATCTGGGACTAGCGGGAGTAATGGAAAACATTCAGTACTTC
NA,10,TRBJ1-1,TRBV29-1,NA,CASGATEAFF,TGCGCATCAGGGGCAACTGAAGCTTTCTTT
NA,13,TRBJ1-1,TRBV7-3,NA,CASRGGANTEAFF,TGTGCCAGCAGAGGGGGGGCGAACACTGAAGCTTTCTTT
TRBD2,15,TRBJ2-3,TRBV7-2,NA,CASSPRLAGGDTQYF,TGTGCCAGCAGCCCCCGGTTGGCGGGAGGAGATACGCAGTATTTT
TRBD1,17,TRBJ1-5,TRBV18,NA,CASSRGSGQGSNQPQHF,TGTGCCAGCTCACGAGGTTCTGGACAGGGGAGCAATCAGCCCCAGCATTTT
NA,15,TRBJ2-1,TRBV28,NA,CASSPAQSSYNEQFF,TGTGCCAGCAGCCCAGCGCAAAGCTCCTACAATGAGCAGTTCTTC
NA,17,TRBJ1-5,TRBV9,NA,CASSAGGNPNSNQPQHF,TGTGCCAGCAGTGCAGGAGGGAATCCAAATAGCAATCAGCCCCAGCATTTT
NA,15,TRBJ2-1,TRBV19,NA,CASSIRGGDYNEQFF,TGTGCCAGTAGTATCCGGGGTGGAGACTACAATGAGCAGTTCTTC
NA,13,TRBJ2-7,TRBV28,NA,CASSLTGPYEQYF,TGTGCCAGCAGTTTAACAGGTCCCTACGAGCAGTACTTC
TRBD1,20,TRBJ2-2,TRBV9,NA,CASSVATRGGLTGGSGELFF,TGTGCCAGCAGCGTAGCTACAAGGGGTGGTTTGACAGGGGGCTCCGGGGAGCTGTTTTTT
TRBD2,17,TRBJ2-2,TRBV27,NA,CASSPGTSGKITGELFF,TGTGCCAGCAGTCCCGGGACTAGCGGGAAAATCACCGGGGAGCTGTTTTTT
TRBD2,15,TRBJ2-1,TRBV14,NA,CASSQASGGGNEQFF,TGTGCCAGCAGCCAAGCCAGCGGGGGGGGGAATGAGCAGTTCTTC
TRBD1,16,TRBJ1-4,TRBV4-3,NA,CASSQDVTGLNEKLFF,TGCGCCAGCAGCCAAGACGTGACAGGGCTTAATGAAAAACTGTTTTTT
TRBD1,16,TRBJ1-2,TRBV19,NA,CASSIDRSGTAYGYTF,TGTGCCAGTAGTATAGATCGCTCCGGGACAGCATATGGCTACACCTTC
NA,11,TRBJ1-5,TRBV6-1,NA,CASSEGRPQHF,TGTGCCAGCAGTGAGGGGAGGCCCCAGCATTTT
TRBD1,16,TRBJ2-7,TRBV7-9,NA,CASSPQVGQVGYEQYF,TGTGCCAGCAGCCCCCAAGTGGGACAGGTAGGCTACGAGCAGTACTTC
TRBD1,14,TRBJ1-1,TRBV5-1,NA,CASSHRTGDTEAFF,TGCGCCAGCAGCCACCGGACAGGGGACACTGAAGCTTTCTTT